Listed here are 20 T cell receptor beta chains from one sample, sequenced in a study of blood T cell repertoires in COVID-19. Some clones are missing from TCRdb's copy, which holds only in-frame ones; the method was immunoSEQ multiplex PCR. The table has some 250,000 clones, about 82% seen once; the top ten hold roughly 12%. Sequencing was done on a sample of peripheral blood. The source of these receptors is a man older than 75 with acute or convalescent COVID-19.

This chain connects TRBV19 to TRBJ1-1, with no clear D. This CDR3 is built from 17 residues. CDR1 is LNHDA and CDR2 is SQIVND in the germline V gene (reference sequence). Trimming took 0 bases from V and 1 from J, leaving 15 bases between them. The CDR3 region is CASSIDGRRSGNTEAFF. Here the CDR3 DNA reads TGTGCCAGTAGTATAGATGGGCGCAGGTCTGGGAACACTGAAGCTTTCTTT.

The chain employs TRBV3-1 (or the pseudogene TRBV3-2) and TRBJ2-6; TRBD2 aligns across 10 bases. The CDR3 contains 18 residues. CDR1 and CDR2 from the germline V gene are LGHDT and YNNKEL (reference sequence). The trim removed 0 bases at V and 0 bases at J, leaving 2 bases unmatched. The chain's CDR3 is CASSQDQRGGSGANVLTF. Here the CDR3 DNA reads TGTGCCAGCAGCCAAGATCAGCGGGGGGGCTCTGGGGCCAACGTCCTGACTTTC.

The chain uses TRBV11-1 and TRBJ2-7; D is unclear. This CDR3 region has 13 residues. Germline CDR1 SGHAT, CDR2 FQDESV (reference sequence). The V end was cut by 2 bases, the J end by 5 bases, with 10 bases between. CDR3 amino acids: CASSLKLSHEQYF. As DNA, the CDR3 is TGTGCCAGCAGCTTAAAACTTAGCCACGAGCAGTACTTC.

This chain links TRBV5-1 with TRBJ1-2; D may be TRBD1 (6 bases). V was clipped by 4 bases and J by 6 bases, with 10 bases between them. This CDR3 contains 12 residues. Per the germline V gene, CDR1 is SGHRS and CDR2 is YFSETQ. The CDR3: CASSDNRDGYTF. CDR3 DNA sequence: TGCGCCAGCAGCGACAACAGGGATGGCTACACCTTC.

The chain has TRBV11-2 and TRBJ1-4; D remains unclear. CDR1 SGHAT and CDR2 FQNNGV come from the germline V gene. The CDR3 runs 11 residues. The V end was cut by 1 base, the J end by 8 bases, with 2 bases between. The CDR3 nucleotides are TGTGCCAGCAGCTTAGCGGAAAAACTGTTTTTT. This translates into CASSLAEKLFF.

The genes are TRBV7-2 and TRBJ2-7; D is possibly TRBD1 (5 bases). Trimming took off 5 bases at V and 1 base at J, with 12 bases between the two ends. The CDR3 length is 14 residues. Germline V gene data show CDR1 as SGHTA and CDR2 as FQGNSA. CDR3 residues: CASSPRQTSYEQYF. The DNA for the CDR3 is TGTGCCAGCAGCCCCCGACAGACTTCCTACGAGCAGTACTTC.

This chain connects TRBV4-2 to TRBJ2-3, with 10 positions matching TRBD2. The junction had 4 bases not matched to a gene; V was cut back by 1 base and J by 0 bases. Germline V gene sequence: CDR1 LGHNA, CDR2 YNFKEQ. The CDR3 has 17 amino acids. The CDR3, as DNA: TGTGCCAGCAGCCAAGGGACTAGCGGAGCTAGCACAGATACGCAGTATTTT. It translates to CASSQGTSGASTDTQYF.

This clone was observed once. The chain joins TRBV10-3 to TRBJ1-2, with 7 nucleotides matching TRBD1. The CDR3 contains 14 residues. Germline V lookup: CDR1 ENHRY, CDR2 SYGVKD. V was clipped by 3 bases and J by 2 bases; unmatched bases: 3. CDR3 DNA: TGTGCCATCAGTGATGGGGGACAGAACTATGGCTACACCTTC. Encoded protein: CAISDGGQNYGYTF.

This sequence joins TRBV28 and TRBJ2-3, with TRBD1 as a possible D gene (5 bases). The CDR3 spans 12 residues. V lost 7 bases, J lost 5 bases, and 10 bases lay in between. The germline CDR1 and CDR2 sequences are MDHEN and SYDVKM. CDR3 loop: CASKGAEDTQYF. The CDR3 DNA reads TGTGCCAGCAAAGGGGCTGAAGATACGCAGTATTTT.

Here the CDR3 reads CASTTTKGGTEAFF. The CDR3 bases are TGTGCCAGCACTACGACGAAGGGGGGGACTGAAGCTTTCTTT. The J gene is TRBJ1-1, the V gene TRBV3-1 (or the pseudogene TRBV3-2); TRBD1 is a possible D gene (6 bases). V was cut by 7 bases and J by 5 bases, with 17 bases left in between. This CDR3 has 14 amino acids. Per germline, CDR1 LGHDT and CDR2 YNNKEL (reference sequence).

This clone was seen a few times. J is TRBJ1-1 and V is TRBV24-1; 11 nucleotides agree with TRBD1. This CDR3 region has 15 residues. The V and J ends lost 7 bases and 0 bases, in that order; junction bases with no gene match: 3. The germline V gene encodes CDR1 KGHDR and CDR2 SFDVKD. The CDR3 is CATRPGQGVNTEAFF. CDR3 coding DNA: TGTGCCACCAGACCGGGACAGGGGGTGAACACTGAAGCTTTCTTT.

The chain employs TRBV18 and TRBJ1-5; D may be TRBD1 (6 bases). Germline V CDR1 and CDR2: KGHSH, LQKENI. This CDR3 is built from 14 residues. Trimming took 6 bases from V and 0 from J, leaving 9 bases between them. CDR3 residues: CASSGADSNQPQHF. Written as DNA, the CDR3 is TGTGCCAGCTCGGGGGCAGATAGCAATCAGCCCCAGCATTTT.

This chain links TRBV11-2 with TRBJ2-3, with TRBD2 matching over 10 bases. The V gene's germline CDR1 is SGHAT and CDR2 FQNNGV. The CDR3 totals 16 residues. Trimming removed 0 bases from V and 0 bases from J; junction bases left unmatched: 0. CDR3 in amino acids: CASSLETSGSTDTQYF. The CDR3 coding sequence is TGTGCCAGCAGCTTAGAGACTAGCGGGAGCACAGATACGCAGTATTTT.

CDR3 amino acids: CASSPRGANTEAFF. For the CDR3, the DNA is TGTGCCAGCAGCCCTCGCGGGGCTAACACTGAAGCTTTCTTT. The chain employs TRBV5-4 and TRBJ1-1; TRBD1 is a possible D gene (5 bases). This CDR3 contains 14 residues. V lost 4 bases and J 2 bases, leaving 12 bases between the germline ends. Per germline, CDR1 SGHNT and CDR2 YYREEE (reference sequence).

This sequence joins TRBV4-1 and TRBJ2-3, with 12 bases aligning to TRBD2. Germline values: CDR1 MGHRA, CDR2 YSYEKL. The CDR3 covers 17 residues. V shed 0 bases and J 2 bases; nucleotides not matched to a gene: 3. The CDR3 DNA sequence: TGCGCCAGCAGCCAAGAGCTAGCGGGAGGGTCCACAGATACGCAGTATTTT. Protein: CASSQELAGGSTDTQYF.

The chain links TRBV10-3 to TRBJ2-3, with TRBD1 identical over 7 bases. This CDR3 is built from 22 residues. Losses at the gene ends were 3 bases for V and 2 bases for J; bases not matched to a gene: 26. Germline CDR1 ENHRY, CDR2 SYGVKD. The CDR3 DNA is TGTGCCATCAGTGACCTGGGGAATAGGGACACAAGCTCAGGGGGAGCCACAGATACGCAGTATTTT. Translation: CAISDLGNRDTSSGGATDTQYF.

This chain uses TRBV7-2 with TRBJ2-4; a weak D match, TRBD1 (6 bases). Trimming took off 6 bases at V and 8 bases at J, with 17 bases between the two ends. Per the germline V gene, CDR1 is SGHTA and CDR2 is FQGNSA. The CDR3 has 14 amino acids. The CDR3 nucleotides read TGTGCCAGCAGTTCGACAGGTGGTATTGACATTCAGTACTTC. Protein sequence: CASSSTGGIDIQYF.

In this sample, this clone turned up once. This chain joins TRBV3-1 (or the pseudogene TRBV3-2) and TRBJ1-4; D might be TRBD1 (5 bases). The ends were cut back, 4 bases at V and 11 bases at J, with 17 bases in the middle. The length of the CDR3 is 14 residues. In germline, CDR1 is LGHDT, CDR2 YNNKEL (reference sequence). The CDR3 DNA follows: TGTGCCAGCAGCCCTGGGCAGGGTCGAGGCAAACTGTTTTTT. It translates to CASSPGQGRGKLFF.

The J gene is TRBJ2-7, the V gene TRBV2, with 10 bases aligning to TRBD2. V lost 5 bases to trimming and J lost 11 bases; unmatched junction nucleotides: 6. In germline, CDR1 is SNHLY, CDR2 FYNNEI. This CDR3 has 12 amino acids. Here the CDR3 reads CASSTSGKGKYF. The CDR3 DNA reads as TGTGCCAGCAGTACTAGCGGGAAGGGGAAGTACTTC.

This chain links TRBV5-6 with TRBJ1-2, with D unresolved. Germline V gives CDR1 SGHDT, CDR2 YYEEEE. With 0 bases removed from V and 2 bases from J, the gap between germline ends came to 8 bases. The CDR3 length is 14 residues. CDR3 in DNA: TGTGCCAGCAGCTTGGACAGAACAAACTATGGCTACACCTTC. Translating gives CASSLDRTNYGYTF.